This T cell receptor beta chain is from a study of OX40 agonist ivuxolimab in advanced cancers. TCRdb's table, derived via immunoSEQ multiplex PCR, lists solely in-frame clones and lacks some. This sample has approximately 82,000 clones; over 80% occur once, and the top ten carry about 0.8%. The table lists this clone with a few counts. Germline V lookup: CDR1 MNHEY, CDR2 SVGAGI. The CDR3 has 15 amino acids. Germline trimming cut 5 bases from V and 5 bases from J; bases unmatched to any gene: 8. The receptor was isolated from an adult with an advanced solid tumor such as melanoma, head and neck, liver or kidney cancer. The V and J genes are TRBV6-5 and TRBJ2-1, with 8 bases identical to TRBD1. Sequencing was performed on CD4+ or CD8+ T cells sorted from blood, taken in a trial of the OX40 agonist ivuxolimab. In DNA, the CDR3 is TGTGCCAGCAGTCCAGGGACAGGCGGGCACAATGAGCAGTTCTTC. Amino acids: CASSPGTGGHNEQFF.